This passage covers 29 T cell receptor beta chains from one sample sequenced in a study of PD-1 blockade in mismatch repair-deficient tumors. Sequenced by immunoSEQ multiplex PCR; TCRdb stores in-frame clones only, minus some. Of approximately 130,000 clones detected, about 86% appear once; the ten largest clones hold approximately 15%. Source: peripheral blood, taken 44 weeks after starting pembrolizumab. These receptors came from an adult with mismatch repair-deficient cancer.

The gene calls are TRBV11-3 and TRBJ2-5; D is unresolved. The germline V gene has CDR1 SGHNT and CDR2 YENEEA. V was pared by 5 bases and J by 0 bases, with 10 bases between. This CDR3 is 14 amino acids long. The CDR3 here is CASSARRHQETQYF. The DNA for the CDR3 is TGTGCCAGCAGCGCGAGACGCCACCAAGAGACCCAGTACTTC.

The chain links TRBV25-1 to TRBJ2-5; perhaps TRBD2 as D (6 bases). Germline V CDR1 and CDR2: MGHDK, SYGVNS. This CDR3 is 15 amino acids long. Trimming took 2 bases from V and 4 from J, leaving 14 bases between them. CDR3 protein: CASSEGGASTETQYF. The DNA for the CDR3 is TGTGCCAGCAGTGAAGGAGGGGCGTCGACAGAGACCCAGTACTTC.

This clone was found a few times. V gene TRBV27 combines with J gene TRBJ1-2; 7 bases agree with TRBD1. The CDR3 has 16 residues. V lost 2 bases to trimming and J lost 4 bases; unmatched junction nucleotides: 10. CDR1 and CDR2 from the germline V gene are MNHEY and SMNVEV (reference sequence). The CDR3 nucleotides are TGTGCCAGCAGTTTAGACTTTCGGGCAGGGGGCTATGGCTACACCTTC. Translated, it gives CASSLDFRAGGYGYTF.

The chain carries TRBV6-5 and TRBJ2-2, with 12 bases aligning to TRBD2. Germline-derived CDR1 and CDR2 are MNHEY and SVGAGI. This CDR3 has 15 amino acids. Unmatched junction bases numbered 6, after V lost 6 bases and J lost 7 bases. DNA of the CDR3: TGTGCCAGCAGCACTCGGACTAGCGGGATCGGGGAGCTGTTTTTT. Translation: CASSTRTSGIGELFF.

In its sample, this clone was seen once. The chain recombines TRBV29-1 with TRBJ1-1, with TRBD1 matching over 7 bases. This CDR3 has 13 amino acids. CDR1 and CDR2 (germline): SQVTM, ANQGSEA. Unmatched junction bases numbered 9, after V lost 4 bases and J lost 7 bases. The CDR3: CSVAGDSGFEAFF. The CDR3 DNA sequence: TGCAGCGTTGCGGGGGACAGCGGGTTTGAAGCTTTCTTT.

V and J are TRBV5-4 and TRBJ2-5; tentatively, D is TRBD1 (5 bases). This CDR3 contains 16 residues. The V end was cut by 1 base, the J end by 1 base, with 14 bases between. Germline CDR1 SGHNT, CDR2 YYREEE (reference sequence). The CDR3 DNA is TGTGCCAGCAGCTTGAGAAGGGGTTCTGTCCAAGAGACCCAGTACTTC. Translating gives CASSLRRGSVQETQYF.

Of note for this clone: Other DNA sequences within the sample encode an identical CDR3. CDR3 sequence: CASSFGVAYEQYF. CDR3 coding DNA: TGTGCCAGCAGCTTTGGCGTTGCGTACGAGCAGTACTTC. This chain links TRBV7-9 with TRBJ2-7, with D uncertain. Germline CDR1 SEHNR, CDR2 FQNEAQ (reference sequence). V gave up 3 bases and J gave up 4 bases, with 10 bases separating them. The CDR3 runs 13 residues.

The V gene is TRBV28, the J gene TRBJ2-7, with 10 nucleotides matching TRBD2. Trimming took 5 bases from V and 8 from J; bases not matched to a gene: 9. The CDR3 covers 14 residues. The germline V gene has CDR1 MDHEN and CDR2 SYDVKM. The CDR3 is CASSESRTSGKQYF. The DNA of the CDR3 is TGTGCCAGCAGTGAATCTAGGACTAGCGGTAAGCAGTACTTC.

This clone occurred once. The J gene is TRBJ1-5, the V gene TRBV6-5, with D unclear. CDR1 is MNHEY, CDR2 SVGAGI, per germline. V was shortened by 2 bases and J by 2 bases, with 10 bases between the two germline ends. This CDR3 contains 15 residues. The CDR3 region has the DNA TGTGCCAGCAGTTACGATGCCAGCGGCAATCAGCCCCAGCATTTT. This gives the protein CASSYDASGNQPQHF.

This clone occurred a few times. CDR3 sequence: CASSAAYEQYF. In DNA form, the CDR3 reads TGTGCCAGCAGCGCCGCCTACGAGCAGTACTTC. V is TRBV28 and J is TRBJ2-7; no definite D call. The CDR3 totals 11 residues. The V and J ends lost 6 bases and 2 bases respectively, with 5 bases between them. Germline CDR1 is MDHEN and CDR2 is SYDVKM.

This clone came up once. The genes are TRBV5-4 and TRBJ2-1; 9 bases match TRBD2. V trimming: 5 bases; J trimming: 4 bases; junction bases outside the gene matches: 4. The CDR3 loop spans 14 amino acids. CDR1 is SGHNT and CDR2 is YYREEE in the germline V gene (reference sequence). CDR3 sequence: CASRAAGGYNEQFF. In DNA, the CDR3 is TGTGCCAGCAGGGCAGCGGGAGGATACAATGAGCAGTTCTTC.

The chain has TRBV7-9 and TRBJ2-6; D may be TRBD2 (6 bases). Trimming removed 4 bases from V and 1 base from J, with 17 bases in between. The CDR3 is 18 amino acids. CDR1 and CDR2 (germline): SEHNR, FQNEAQ (reference sequence). Written as DNA, the CDR3 is TGTGCCAGCAGCTCCCCTCGGGACGGGAGTTCTGGGGCCAACGTCCTGACTTTC. Translating gives CASSSPRDGSSGANVLTF.

The chain links TRBV19 to TRBJ2-3, with D perhaps TRBD2 (6 bases). Germline loops: CDR1 LNHDA, CDR2 SQIVND (reference sequence). The CDR3 loop spans 13 amino acids. V was clipped by 4 bases and J by 5 bases, with 10 bases between them. Written as DNA, the CDR3 is TGTGCCAGTAGTAGCGGGATCGGAGATACGCAGTATTTT. This gives the protein CASSSGIGDTQYF.

This sequence joins TRBV6-5 and TRBJ2-7; D unresolved. With 2 bases removed from V and 6 bases from J, the gap between germline ends came to 11 bases. Germline-derived CDR1 and CDR2 are MNHEY and SVGAGI. CDR3 length equals 13 residues. CDR3 DNA sequence: TGTGCCAGCAGTTACCATACAGCCGGCGAGCAGTACTTC. Protein sequence: CASSYHTAGEQYF.

The V call is TRBV9, the J call TRBJ1-4; D possibly corresponds to TRBD1 (6 bases). The CDR3 contains 15 residues. The germline gives CDR1 SGDLS, CDR2 YYNGEE. Between the trimmed V and J ends, which lost 0 bases and 5 bases, there was a span of 11 bases. The DNA of the CDR3 is TGTGCCAGCAGCGTAGGGGCAGGGGAGAATGAAAAACTGTTTTTT. As protein: CASSVGAGENEKLFF.

The rearrangement joins TRBV21-1 to TRBJ2-5. TRBV21-1 corresponds to a pseudogene. This CDR3 is built from 16 residues. The CDR3 sequence: CASSPRVRTPSETQYF. The CDR3 DNA sequence: TGTGCCAGCAGCCCTCGGGTCCGGACGCCCTCAGAGACCCAGTACTTC.

This clone appeared a single time. The chain couples TRBV30 to TRBJ1-4; a weak D match, TRBD1 (6 bases). CDR1 and CDR2 (germline): GTSNPN, SVGIG (reference sequence). V shed 3 bases and J shed 5 bases, with 16 bases lying between them. The CDR3 runs to 15 residues. CDR3 residues: CAWRHPRGPNEKLFF. CDR3 nucleotide sequence: TGTGCCTGGAGACACCCCAGGGGTCCCAATGAAAAACTGTTTTTT.

The CDR3 DNA is TGTGCCAGTAGTATCGGTGGGACAGGAAGTTTCCTCGACGATGAGCAGTTCTTC. Protein: CASSIGGTGSFLDDEQFF. V gene TRBV19 combines with J gene TRBJ2-1; 8 bases line up with TRBD1. Germline V gene sequence: CDR1 LNHDA, CDR2 SQIVND (reference sequence). The CDR3 length is 18 residues. J was trimmed by 8 bases and V by 3 bases; bases with no gene match: 18.

This chain links TRBV7-3 with TRBJ2-2; 9 bases fit TRBD1. CDR1 is SGHTA and CDR2 is FQGTGA in the germline V gene. V trimming: 5 bases; J trimming: 4 bases; junction bases outside the gene matches: 2. CDR3 length: 14 amino acids. CDR3 sequence (DNA): TGTGCCAGCAGCCGGGACAGGGCCACCGGGGAGCTGTTTTTT. Protein sequence: CASSRDRATGELFF. Full variable domain (rest looked up from reference TRBV7-3 and TRBJ2-2): GAGVSQTPSNKVTEKGKYVELRCDPISGHTALYWYRQSLGQGPEFLIYFQGTGAADDSGLPNDRFFAVRPEGSVSTLKIQRTERGDSAVYLCASSRDRATGELFFGEGSRLTVL.

The chain employs TRBV6-5 and TRBJ2-2; D is undetermined. The germline V gene encodes CDR1 MNHEY and CDR2 SVGAGI. Deletions cut 5 bases from V and 5 bases from J, with 9 bases between. The CDR3 is 13 residues long. CDR3: CASSPAGTGELFF. The CDR3 region has the DNA TGTGCCAGCAGTCCTGCTGGTACCGGGGAGCTGTTTTTT.

This chain joins TRBV7-9 and TRBJ2-7; 10 positions match TRBD1. J gave up 2 bases and V 6 bases, and 10 bases lay outside the gene matches. This CDR3 spans 16 amino acids. Germline V gene sequence: CDR1 SEHNR, CDR2 FQNEAQ (reference sequence). CDR3 sequence: CASSQMDRGFPYEQYF. CDR3 DNA sequence: TGTGCCAGCAGTCAAATGGACAGGGGGTTTCCCTACGAGCAGTACTTC.

The V call is TRBV20-1, the J call TRBJ2-5; D not resolved. This CDR3 is 10 amino acids long. Trimming took off 3 bases at V and 5 bases at J, with 4 bases between the two ends. The germline V gene encodes CDR1 DFQATT and CDR2 SNEGSKA (reference sequence). The CDR3 here is CSASWETQYF. CDR3 nucleotides: TGCAGTGCTAGTTGGGAGACCCAGTACTTC.

The J gene is TRBJ2-7, the V gene TRBV5-1, with D possibly being TRBD1 (6 bases). CDR1 is SGHRS and CDR2 is YFSETQ in the germline V gene. Trimming left V 1 base short and J 6 bases short, with 14 bases between. CDR3 length: 14 amino acids. The CDR3 is CASSLLAGQTEQYF. In DNA, the CDR3 is TGCGCCAGCAGCTTGCTTGCTGGACAGACCGAGCAGTACTTC. Full variable domain (rest looked up from reference TRBV5-1 and TRBJ2-7): KAGVTQTPRYLIKTRGQQVTLSCSPISGHRSVSWYQQTPGQGLQFLFEYFSETQRNKGNFPGRFSGRQFSNSRSEMNVSTLELGDSALYLCASSLLAGQTEQYFGPGTRLTVT.

The chain recombines TRBV6-6 with TRBJ2-1; possibly TRBD1 for D (6 bases). V lost 2 bases to trimming and J lost 5 bases, with 7 bases between them. Germline-derived CDR1 and CDR2 are MNHNY and SVGAGI (reference sequence). The CDR3 length is 13 residues. This chain's CDR3 is CASSYGDNNEQFF. The DNA for the CDR3 is TGTGCCAGCAGTTACGGGGACAACAATGAGCAGTTCTTC.

V is TRBV5-1 and J is TRBJ2-3, with TRBD2 identical over 10 bases. Germline assignment: CDR1 SGHRS and CDR2 YFSETQ. CDR3 size: 15 residues. Trimming cost V 0 bases and J 9 bases; bases outside gene matches: 7. The CDR3 reads CASSLAPSGSRTQYF. CDR3 sequence (DNA): TGCGCCAGCAGCTTGGCCCCTAGCGGGAGTAGGACGCAGTATTTT.

This clone was detected only once. The rearrangement joins TRBV2 to TRBJ2-7; D not resolved. The germline V gene encodes CDR1 SNHLY and CDR2 FYNNEI. Trimming shortened V by 5 bases and J by 7 bases, and 15 bases separated the two germline ends. There are 13 residues in the CDR3. CDR3 region: CASSLGTLREQYF. The CDR3 coding sequence is TGTGCCAGCAGTCTTGGCACACTACGAGAGCAGTACTTC.

The chain has TRBV28 and TRBJ2-1; 7 nucleotides match TRBD1. Germline CDR1 and CDR2: MDHEN and SYDVKM. V dropped 5 bases and J dropped 8; count of bases not matched to a gene: 15. The CDR3 loop spans 16 amino acids. In DNA, the CDR3 is TGTGCCAGCAGTCCCCCCTCGGCAGGGGGTTACCATGAGCAGTTCTTC. Protein product: CASSPPSAGGYHEQFF. The whole variable domain, filled in from reference TRBV28 and TRBJ2-1, reads DVKVTQSSRYLVKRTGEKVFLECVQDMDHENMFWYRQDPGLGLRLIYFSYDVKMKEKGDIPEGYSVSREKKERFSLILESASTNQTSMYLCASSPPSAGGYHEQFFGPGTRLTVL.

This clone was counted between two and nine times. The CDR3 region has the DNA TGTGCCATCAGTGGCAAACTAGCGGGAGTAGGCGAGCAGTACTTC. Translation gives CAISGKLAGVGEQYF. The V call is TRBV10-3, the J call TRBJ2-7; TRBD2 matches at 11 bases. The germline V gene encodes CDR1 ENHRY and CDR2 SYGVKD. Germline trimming cut 4 bases from V and 6 bases from J; bases unmatched to any gene: 8. The CDR3 is 15 amino acids.

The V gene is TRBV27, the J gene TRBJ2-7; maybe TRBD2 (5 bases). Per the germline V gene, CDR1 is MNHEY and CDR2 is SMNVEV (reference sequence). The CDR3 has 15 residues. V lost 2 bases, J lost 2 bases, and 13 bases lay in between. CDR3 sequence: CASSLSGGEPYEQYF. Written as DNA, the CDR3 is TGTGCCAGCAGTTTAAGCGGCGGAGAACCCTACGAGCAGTACTTC.